The present T cell receptor beta chain was sequenced within a study of T cell clusters in autoimmune cytopenias. For the study at large: Healthy control donors averaged around 56 years of age, with a median of approximately 63 years.

Study conclusions and caveats: A dominant lymphoma-associated repertoire apparently masked the cluster-lack signature in secondary cytopenia versus chronic lymphocytic leukemia.

As to this clonotype: Its matching antigen is unknown.

The CDR3 length is 11 residues. TRB amplification used approximately 250 ng of peripheral blood genomic DNA. Multiplex touch-down PCR amplified TRB using TRB-A and TRB-B pools in one tube. From its re-call of the multiplex PCR reads, TCRdb lists each CDR3 protein once, without DNA. Listed are about 6,100 distinct CDR3 sequences; around 5.4% falls within the top ten. These sequences were also reported in another study, on T cell repertoires in aging, cancer and after chemotherapy. As that report states: Repeat sampling of healthy donors over several months to years showed clear clonal overlap. The full dataset contained roughly 8.8 million TCR reads.

This receptor was identified in a human donor in good health. The gene calls are TRBV12-3 or TRBV12-4 and TRBJ2-2. Specimen: peripheral blood. The CDR3: CASSATGELFF.